These T cell receptor beta chains were read from a single sample in a study of early T cells in non-severe SARS-CoV-2 infection. TCRdb reprocessed the 5' RACE reads with MiXCR, giving one entry per CDR3 protein. The sample contains around 23,000 distinct CDR3 sequences, nearly 5.5% of which appear only once. Material: whole blood. The receptors shown here come from an adult who was a healthcare worker with PCR-confirmed SARS-CoV-2 infection or an uninfected control (not recorded which). Each CDR3 is given with its conserved first and last residue. Fields, in order: V gene, clone size, D gene, J gene, CDR3 DNA, CDR3 protein. A D gene is named only where the DNA matches it firmly. A row's size may be missing; if present it is once, few, many or a size class.

>TRBV28|few|TRBD1|TRBJ2-4
TGTGCCAGCCAAGAGGGGACAGAAAACATTCAGTACTTC
CASQEGTENIQYF
>TRBV6-5|many|-|TRBJ2-1
TGTGCCAGCAGTTACTTCGGCCTATTCAATGAGCAGTTCTTC
CASSYFGLFNEQFF
>TRBV30|many|-|TRBJ2-3
TGTGCCTGGAGACAAGGCGGTAGCACAGATACGCAGTATTTT
CAWRQGGSTDTQYF
>TRBV24-1|-|TRBD2|TRBJ2-2
TGTGCCACCAGTGATGTTTTAGGCGGGGGGAACACCGGGGAGCTGTTTTTT
CATSDVLGGGNTGELFF
>TRBV12-3/TRBV12-4|many|TRBD2|TRBJ2-1
TGTGCCAGCAGTTCCGGGAGGGAGCAGTTCTTC
CASSSGREQFF
>TRBV7-8|many|-|TRBJ2-2
TGTGCCAGCAGCTTGGCTGGGGAGCTGTTTTTT
CASSLAGELFF
>TRBV20-1|many|TRBD2|TRBJ2-3
TGCAGTGCTAACAGCGGGGGCACAGATACGCAGTATTTT
CSANSGGTDTQYF
>TRBV6-5|many|-|TRBJ1-1
TGTGCCAGCATCCGCGGACGGATGAACACTGAAGCTTTCTTT
CASIRGRMNTEAFF
>TRBV5-4|-|TRBD1|TRBJ1-1
TGTGCCAGCAGCTCTCGGGGACAGGGGTTAGCTGAAGCTTTCTTT
CASSSRGQGLAEAFF
>TRBV12-3/TRBV12-4|many|TRBD1|TRBJ2-7
TGTGCCAGCAGTTCCCAAGACAGGGGCTACGAGCAGTACTTC
CASSSQDRGYEQYF
>TRBV24-1|few|TRBD2|TRBJ2-3
TGTGCCACCAGTGAACTAGGAGCGGGAGACGGGGATACGCAGTATTTT
CATSELGAGDGDTQYF
>TRBV20-1|-|-|TRBJ1-2
TGCAGTGCTAGCCCCCCTGGGGGAAGATATGGCTACACCTTC
CSASPPGGRYGYTF
>TRBV30|many|-|TRBJ1-3
TGTGCCTGGAGTGCGACCTACTCTGGAAACACCATATATTTT
CAWSATYSGNTIYF
>TRBV7-3|many|TRBD1|TRBJ1-3
TGTGCCAGCAGTGGGGACAGTCGGGGAAACACCATATATTTT
CASSGDSRGNTIYF
>TRBV12-3/TRBV12-4|many|-|TRBJ2-3
TGTGCCAGCAGCCCGGAGGTCGGCACAGATACGCAGTATTTT
CASSPEVGTDTQYF
>TRBV7-9|many|-|TRBJ2-1
TGTGCCAGCAGCTCTAAGACCGGCAGGTACAATGAGCAGTTCTTC
CASSSKTGRYNEQFF
>TRBV9|few|-|TRBJ1-6
TGTGCCAGCAGCGTAGACTCCTATAATTCACCCCTCCACTTT
CASSVDSYNSPLHF
>TRBV20-1|many|TRBD2|TRBJ2-1
TGCAGTGCTAGAGATATATCCAGCGGGAGGGTGTTAGAGCAGTTCTTC
CSARDISSGRVLEQFF
>TRBV7-2|-|TRBD2|TRBJ2-3
TGTGCCAGCAGGTCGAAGACCCTAGCGGGAGTAAGGGTATGGGGCACAGATACGCAGTATTTT
CASRSKTLAGVRVWGTDTQYF
>TRBV28|-|-|TRBJ2-7
TGTGCCAGCAGTTTCCGACTCACGGCCCTCTACGAGCAGTACTTC
CASSFRLTALYEQYF
>TRBV10-3|-|TRBD1|TRBJ1-6
TGTGCCATCACAGACAGGGAGGAGTCACCCCTCCACTTT
CAITDREESPLHF
>TRBV7-8|many|TRBD2|TRBJ2-1
TGTGCCAGCAGCTTAGCGCGGGTAGCGGGAGTCTACAATGAGCAGTTCTTC
CASSLARVAGVYNEQFF
>TRBV20-1|many|-|TRBJ2-3
TGCAGTGCTAGGGCCAGCGGAACTAGCACAGATACGCAGTATTTT
CSARASGTSTDTQYF
>TRBV7-9|few|-|TRBJ2-7
TGTGCCAGCAGCTTAAGTGAAAGAGCCTACGAGCAGTACTTC
CASSLSERAYEQYF
>TRBV4-3|-|-|TRBJ2-3
TGCGCCAGCAGCCAAGTCGGGCAAGATACGCAGTATTTT
CASSQVGQDTQYF
>TRBV12-3/TRBV12-4|many|TRBD1|TRBJ2-1
TGTGCCAGCAGTTCGACAGGGGGCCCCTACAATGAGCAGTTCTTC
CASSSTGGPYNEQFF
>TRBV5-6|-|-|TRBJ2-2
TGTGCCAGCAGCGAAAACACCGGGGAGCTGTTTTTT
CASSENTGELFF
>TRBV11-2|medium-sized|TRBD1|TRBJ2-1
TGTGCCAGCAGCTCGGGACAGCTTGCCTACAATGAGCAGTTCTTC
CASSSGQLAYNEQFF
>TRBV6-6|many|-|TRBJ1-1
TGTGCCAGCAGTACATCAGGGGAGAACACTGAAGCTTTCTTT
CASSTSGENTEAFF
>TRBV20-1|many|TRBD2|TRBJ2-7
TGCAGTGCTAGAGAACCGCTAGCGGGAAGCTACGAGCAGTACTTC
CSAREPLAGSYEQYF
>TRBV29-1|many|-|TRBJ1-4
TGCAGAGCGTGCGAGACGGGACACGTTAATGAAAAACTGTTTTTT
CRACETGHVNEKLFF
>TRBV11-2|many|-|TRBJ1-1
TGTGCCAGCAGCTTTGCAGGGGCGAACACTGAAGCTTTCTTT
CASSFAGANTEAFF
>TRBV11-2|few|-|TRBJ2-3
TGTGCCAGCAGCTTAAATCTCGATACGCAGTATTTT
CASSLNLDTQYF
>TRBV4-2|many|TRBD1|TRBJ2-7
TGTGCCAGCAGCCAAACCCGGACAGGCACAAACTACGAGCAGTACTTC
CASSQTRTGTNYEQYF
>TRBV10-3|many|TRBD2|TRBJ2-3
TGTGCCATCACCGGAGCGGGAGGGCTCACAGATACGCAGTATTTT
CAITGAGGLTDTQYF
>TRBV5-6|few|TRBD1|TRBJ2-7
TGTGCCAGCAGCGGAACCGGGACAGGGGTAGGGGAGCAGTACTTC
CASSGTGTGVGEQYF
>TRBV6-2/TRBV6-3|many|-|TRBJ1-1
TGTGCCAGCAGTTACCCGAACGAGGGGAAAGCTTTCTTT
CASSYPNEGKAFF
>TRBV28|many|TRBD2|TRBJ2-3
TGTGCCAGCAGTTTATCCCCTTGGTGGCGGGAGAGCACAGATACGCAGTATTTT
CASSLSPWWRESTDTQYF
>TRBV27|many|-|TRBJ1-5
TGTGCCAGCAGTTGGTCACCCGATCAGCCCCAGCATTTT
CASSWSPDQPQHF
>TRBV18|-|-|TRBJ2-7
TGTGCCAGCTCACCGGGGGGCACGACCTACGAGCAGTACTTC
CASSPGGTTYEQYF
>TRBV7-6|many|-|TRBJ2-1
TGTGCCAGCAGCTTAGGCCAGGGGCGCTACAATGAGCAGTTCTTC
CASSLGQGRYNEQFF
>TRBV29-1|few|-|TRBJ1-1
TGCAGCGTTGAGCAGTTTCGGAACACTGAAGCTTTCTTT
CSVEQFRNTEAFF
>TRBV3-1|many|TRBD2|TRBJ2-1
TGTGCCAGCAGCCAGCGGGAGCTCTCCTACAATGAGCAGTTCTTC
CASSQRELSYNEQFF
>TRBV11-3|medium-sized|TRBD1|TRBJ1-2
TGTGCCAGCAGCTTCATGGACTCAACAGGGGCGGTCCCCAGCTACACCTTC
CASSFMDSTGAVPSYTF
>TRBV7-9|many|-|TRBJ2-3
TGTGCCAGCAGCTTAGTTTTGGGCGGGATCTCAGATACGCAGTATTTT
CASSLVLGGISDTQYF
>TRBV5-4|many|-|TRBJ2-3
TGTGCCAGCGCCGGGACCGCAGGCACAGATACGCAGTATTTT
CASAGTAGTDTQYF
>TRBV4-3|few|-|TRBJ1-2
TGCGCCAGCAGCCCGGGGCTCTCTAACTATGGCTACACCTTC
CASSPGLSNYGYTF
>TRBV18|-|-|TRBJ1-5
TGTGCCAGCTCACCCGGGTCCAATCAGCCCCAGCATTTT
CASSPGSNQPQHF
>TRBV3-2|many|-|TRBJ2-2
TGTGCCAGCCAAAACAGGGGGCGAGCACCCGTAGACACCGGGGAGCTGTTTTTT
CASQNRGRAPVDTGELFF
>TRBV7-9|many|TRBD1|TRBJ2-1
TGTGCCAGCAGCTTAGACGACAGGGGCTCTATCAATGAGCAGTTCTTC
CASSLDDRGSINEQFF
>TRBV7-2|many|TRBD2|TRBJ2-1
TGTGCCAGCAGCCGGCGGGAGGCCGTCAATGAGCAGTTCTTC
CASSRREAVNEQFF
>TRBV28|few|TRBD1|TRBJ1-1
TGTGCCAGCAGATTGACAGGGATGATCACTGAAGCTTTCTTT
CASRLTGMITEAFF
>TRBV18|-|-|TRBJ1-1
TGTGCCAGCTCAGTAAACAGTGAAGCTTTCTTT
CASSVNSEAFF
>TRBV6-2/TRBV6-3|few|TRBD2|TRBJ2-7
TGTGCCAGCGCGGGAGCTTACGAGCAGTACTTC
CASAGAYEQYF
>TRBV3-1|few|-|TRBJ2-2
TGTGCCAGCAGCCTACAGGTCACCGGGGAGCTGTTTTTT
CASSLQVTGELFF
>TRBV12-3/TRBV12-4|many|-|TRBJ1-3
TGTGCCAGCACCACAATGAGCTCTGGAAACACCATATATTTT
CASTTMSSGNTIYF
>TRBV4-3|few|TRBD2|TRBJ2-7
TGCGCCAGCAGCCAAGCCGGGACTAGCGGATACGAGCAGTACTTC
CASSQAGTSGYEQYF
>TRBV4-3|-|-|TRBJ2-2
TGCGCCAGCAGCCAAGAAGGGAACACCGGGGAGCTGTTTTTT
CASSQEGNTGELFF